The T cell receptor beta chain described here comes from a study of molecular identifiers for immune sequencing clone quantification. Study information: In replicates, the authors split RNA from roughly 18,000 or 92,000 naive CD8 cells five ways and sequenced four.

Libraries for naive CD8 T cells, which were made from 20,000 to 1,000,000 sorted cells, drew on 10%, 30% or 50% of the RNA. For naive CD8 T cells, sorting used the CD8+CD4-CCR7+CD45RA+ phenotype. Germline loops: CDR1 MNHEY, CDR2 SMNVEV (reference sequence). This CDR3 comprises 15 residues. The V gene lost 4 bases and the J gene lost 8 bases, with 17 bases spanning the gap. Both previously described methods and listed TCR primers were employed to make bulk TCR libraries. A single record per CDR3 protein comes from TCRdb applying MiXCR to the PCR reads. The sample has a few hundred thousand distinct CDR3 sequences; roughly 24% are singletons.

This clonotype was obtained from a human donor in good health. Some libraries in this study had Jurkat cell RNA spiked in. Sequencing input: naive CD8+ T cells from blood, with Jurkat cell RNA spiked in. Subset noted: FACS-sorted CD8+CD4-CCR7+CD45RA+ naive T cells. The V gene is TRBV27, the J gene TRBJ1-4; the D gene is possibly TRBD1 (5 bases). CDR3 amino acids: CASSSAGRVWEKLFF. CDR3 coding DNA: TGTGCCAGCAGTTCTGCAGGGAGGGTTTGGGAAAAACTGTTTTTT.